This T cell receptor beta chain originates from a study of response to subunit inactivated influenza vaccine. General study findings and limits: After each seasonal influenza vaccination, few new T cells are recruited, the authors suggested.

MiXCR, run by TCRdb on the RT-PCR reads, gives a single entry per CDR3 protein. The sample lists hundreds of thousands of distinct CDR3 sequences; about 11% were seen once. Germline loops: CDR1 SEHNR, CDR2 FQNEAQ (reference sequence). This CDR3 comprises 12 residues. The V and J ends lost 1 base and 3 bases respectively, with 3 bases between them. Regarding this clonotype: Its antigen is currently unknown.

The data also belong to a second study, concerning T cells expressing NK-cell markers. That source notes: Scientists made TCR beta cDNA using 5'RACE template switching with UMIs. Sequencing covered eight donors, seven HCMV-seropositive and one seronegative.

The receptor was derived from a middle-aged man who received an inactivated influenza vaccine. This chain uses TRBV7-9 with TRBJ1-2; D gene unclear. The sample in question was PBMCs from blood, obtained on the day of vaccination. The CDR3 DNA sequence: TGTGCCAGCAGCTTAGGGTACTATGGCTACACCTTC. Translated, it gives CASSLGYYGYTF.